This TCR beta chain was recovered during a study of radiotherapy plus CTLA-4 blockade in lung cancer. On the study more broadly: Patients showed objective responses in 15% to 20% of cases, and disease control was achieved by approximately 30%.

Study conclusions and caveats: Reportedly, early blood T cell clone dynamics best predicted response, with interferon-beta. There was expansion of tumor-derived TCR clones in blood after radiotherapy plus ipilimumab.

Focal radiation plus CTLA-4 blockade with ipilimumab was given to patients with chemo-refractory metastatic non-small-cell lung cancer. Comment on this clone: Its antigen is not identified.

This table comes from immunoSEQ multiplex PCR, and its TCRdb copy is limited to in-frame clones, with some not included. The table shows about 62,000 clones, with approximately 76% occurring only once. Trimming shortened V by 2 bases and J by 9 bases, and 17 bases separated the two germline ends. The CDR3 totals 15 residues. Germline values: CDR1 MNHEY, CDR2 SVGAGI. The input for sequencing was peripheral blood, taken from a patient treated with radiotherapy plus ipilimumab. The V gene is TRBV6-5, the J gene TRBJ2-1; possibly TRBD2 for D (6 bases). The receptor's source is a human donor with non-small cell lung cancer who had a complete response to radiotherapy plus ipilimumab. CDR3 DNA: TGTGCCAGCAGTTACCGGGGGAAGGGTCTTGGTGAGCAGTTCTTC. Its translation is CASSYRGKGLGEQFF.